Below, 27 T cell receptor beta chains from the same sample are listed, as sequenced in a study of cytomegalovirus exposure and HLA in healthy donors. PCR primers comprised 60 Vbeta and 13 Jbeta primers. Produced via immunoSEQ multiplex PCR; TCRdb's table is partial and in-frame only. Of about 72,000 clones detected, around 82% appear once; the ten largest clones hold roughly 2%. Material: PBMCs. These receptors originate from a man between 18 and 35 years old in good health and CMV-seronegative.

This chain connects TRBV27 to TRBJ2-7, with a possible D match to TRBD2 (6 bases). The V and J ends lost 2 bases and 6 bases respectively, with 11 bases between them. Germline lookup yields CDR1 MNHEY and CDR2 SMNVEV (reference sequence). The CDR3 covers 13 residues. The CDR3 protein is CASSLDLGGEQYF. The CDR3 region has the DNA TGTGCCAGCAGTTTAGATCTGGGAGGCGAGCAGTACTTC.

This clone came up a few times. This CDR3 is CASSQEGLYGYTF. DNA of the CDR3: TGCGCCAGCAGCCAAGAGGGCCTCTATGGCTACACCTTC. The chain has TRBV4-1 and TRBJ1-2; D not resolved. This CDR3 comprises 13 residues. Per the germline V gene, CDR1 is MGHRA and CDR2 is YSYEKL. Between the trimmed V and J ends, which lost 0 bases and 4 bases, there was a span of 6 bases.

The V and J genes are TRBV4-3 and TRBJ1-5; no clear D gene. From germline, CDR1 is LGHNA and CDR2 YSLEER. Trimming removed 4 bases from V and 3 bases from J, with 10 bases in between. The CDR3 is 14 residues long. The CDR3 DNA sequence: TGCGCCAGCAGCCCTCGAGTTACCAATCAGCCCCAGCATTTT. Its protein is CASSPRVTNQPQHF.

The chain joins TRBV21-1 to TRBJ2-7; the table's TRBD1 call for D was not verified on the DNA. TRBV21-1 is a pseudogene segment. This CDR3 is built from 15 residues. CDR3: CASSKGGHTSYEQYF. The CDR3 DNA follows: TGTGCCAGCAGCAAAGGGGGACATACTTCCTACGAGCAGTACTTC.

V is TRBV7-2 and J is TRBJ1-1, with TRBD1 identical over 8 bases. CDR3 length equals 15 residues. After removal of 7 bases from V and 4 bases from J, the junction contained 11 bases not matched to a gene. Germline CDR1 reads SGHTA; CDR2 reads FQGNSA. The CDR3 protein is CASNPSSGTGTEAFF. CDR3 DNA sequence: TGTGCCAGCAACCCTTCATCCGGGACAGGCACTGAAGCTTTCTTT.

The table lists this clone with a few counts. The V gene is TRBV28, the J gene TRBJ1-2; D possibly corresponds to TRBD1 (5 bases). This CDR3 region has 12 residues. Trimming took 6 bases from V and 7 from J, leaving 12 bases between them. From germline, CDR1 is MDHEN and CDR2 SYDVKM. The CDR3 DNA is TGTGCCAGCAGGACAGCCTATCCTGGCTACACCTTC. This translates into CASRTAYPGYTF.

The chain has TRBV5-4 and TRBJ2-3, with D perhaps matching TRBD2 (7 bases). The CDR3 loop spans 14 amino acids. V lost 7 bases, J lost 3 bases, and 15 bases lay in between. From germline, CDR1 is SGHNT and CDR2 YYREEE (reference sequence). DNA for the CDR3: TGTGCCAGCCACCCCAGGGGAGGGACAGATACGCAGTATTTT. This codes for CASHPRGGTDTQYF.

The chain carries TRBV5-5 and TRBJ1-5; TRBD1 is a possible D gene (6 bases). Germline loops: CDR1 SGHKS, CDR2 YYEKEE (reference sequence). The CDR3 has 15 residues. V was pared by 0 bases and J by 7 bases, with 14 bases between. The CDR3 bases are TGTGCCAGCAGCTTGGAACAGGGTGGGACACAGCCCCAGCATTTT. Translating it yields CASSLEQGGTQPQHF.

This chain links TRBV30 with TRBJ2-1, with TRBD2 identical over 9 bases. Looked up from germline, CDR1 is GTSNPN and CDR2 is SVGIG (reference sequence). CDR3 length: 17 residues. V shed 2 bases, J shed 7 bases, and the junction held 15 bases outside the gene matches. The DNA of the CDR3 is TGTGCCTGGAGTTGGGTGGTAGCGGGGGCCCGGGGGAATGAGCAGTTCTTC. Its translation is CAWSWVVAGARGNEQFF.

The rearrangement joins TRBV4-1 to TRBJ2-7, with 7 bases aligning to TRBD2. The CDR3 is 13 residues long. Losses at the gene ends were 2 bases for V and 7 bases for J; bases not matched to a gene: 5. The germline V gene encodes CDR1 MGHRA and CDR2 YSYEKL. The CDR3 nucleotides are TGCGCCAGCAGCCAAATCCCGCGGGGGGAGCAGTACTTC. Translation: CASSQIPRGEQYF.

This clone was found a few times. The V gene is TRBV6-5, the J gene TRBJ2-7; possible D gene TRBD1, 6 bases. V dropped 5 bases and J dropped 0 bases, with 11 bases sitting between them. This CDR3 has 14 amino acids. From germline, CDR1 is MNHEY and CDR2 SVGAGI. The CDR3 loop is CASSPATGSYEQYF. The CDR3, as DNA: TGTGCCAGCAGTCCAGCGACAGGCTCCTACGAGCAGTACTTC.

The chain combines TRBV7-9 with TRBJ2-2; tentatively, D is TRBD2 (5 bases). This CDR3 has 15 amino acids. The V gene's germline CDR1 is SEHNR and CDR2 FQNEAQ (reference sequence). V lost 1 base and J lost 6, with 12 bases in between. The CDR3: CASSLVTGISGELFF. The CDR3 nucleotides read TGTGCCAGCAGCTTAGTGACCGGGATCTCCGGGGAGCTGTTTTTT.

The chain joins TRBV7-6 to TRBJ1-1; D might be TRBD1 (6 bases). Trimming removed 3 bases at V and 0 bases at J, with 20 bases between. Germline CDR1 and CDR2: SGHVS and FNYEAQ. The CDR3 spans 18 residues. The CDR3 is CASSLRTGQGTMNTEAFF. The DNA for the CDR3 is TGTGCCAGCAGCTTGCGGACCGGGCAGGGGACCATGAACACTGAAGCTTTCTTT.

CDR3 DNA: TGCGCCAGCAGCCAAGGAGGGGGCAAGTCCTACGAGCAGTACTTC. It specifies CASSQGGGKSYEQYF. J is TRBJ2-7 and V is TRBV4-1; 7 bases are shared with TRBD1. Looked up from germline, CDR1 is MGHRA and CDR2 is YSYEKL. V was clipped by 1 base and J by 1 base; unmatched bases: 4. The CDR3 runs to 15 residues.

The J gene is TRBJ2-1, the V gene TRBV7-8, with D possibly matching TRBD2 (6 bases). This CDR3 is 15 amino acids long. Germline V lookup: CDR1 SGHVS, CDR2 FQNEAQ. The V end was cut by 2 bases, the J end by 12 bases, with 20 bases between. The CDR3 loop is CASSLNSGGINGQFF. In nucleotides, the CDR3 is TGTGCCAGCAGCTTAAATTCTGGCGGGATTAACGGGCAGTTCTTC.

The chain joins TRBV5-5 to TRBJ2-7; 13 bases are shared with TRBD2. After removal of 0 bases from V and 2 bases from J, the junction contained 11 bases not matched to a gene. The germline CDR1 and CDR2 sequences are SGHKS and YYEKEE (reference sequence). This CDR3 has 19 residues. The CDR3 here is CASSLATTAGLAGPYEQYF. Written as DNA, the CDR3 is TGTGCCAGCAGCTTGGCCACGACAGCGGGACTAGCGGGGCCCTACGAGCAGTACTTC.

This chain joins TRBV7-2 and TRBJ2-1, with a possible D match to TRBD2 (6 bases). Deletions cut 4 bases from V and 0 bases from J, with 13 bases between. The germline V gene has CDR1 SGHTA and CDR2 FQGNSA. This CDR3 is 16 amino acids long. The CDR3 region has the DNA TGTGCCAGCAGCTCTCTTGGAGGGAGCTCCTACAATGAGCAGTTCTTC. Its protein product is CASSSLGGSSYNEQFF.

This clone was detected only once. The V call is TRBV7-9, the J call TRBJ1-5; 8 positions match TRBD1. Germline V gene data show CDR1 as SEHNR and CDR2 as FQNEAQ (reference sequence). The ends lost 5 bases at V and 7 bases at J; junction bases unmatched: 7. The CDR3 runs 14 residues. The CDR3 sequence is CASSPDREGQPQHF. Written as DNA, the CDR3 is TGTGCCAGCAGCCCGGACAGGGAAGGCCAGCCCCAGCATTTT.

This chain connects TRBV6-6 to TRBJ1-1; D is undetermined. This CDR3 spans 13 amino acids. The germline V and J ends were trimmed by 6 bases and 1 base, with 9 bases remaining between them. Germline V CDR1 and CDR2: MNHNY, SVGAGI (reference sequence). CDR3 bases: TGTGCCAGCAGAAGGCGGGCGAACACTGAAGCTTTCTTT. Residues: CASRRRANTEAFF.

The chain is built from TRBV28 and TRBJ2-2; 10 nucleotides agree with TRBD1. The germline V gene encodes CDR1 MDHEN and CDR2 SYDVKM. The V and J ends lost 6 bases and 3 bases, in that order; junction bases with no gene match: 4. This CDR3 is 15 amino acids long. The CDR3 here is CASRGQGTYTGELFF. CDR3 DNA: TGTGCCAGCAGGGGACAGGGGACATACACCGGGGAGCTGTTTTTT.

The CDR3, as DNA: TGTGCCAGCAGGCCAAAGGCGAGCGGGGCCCCAGATACGCAGTATTTT. Protein sequence: CASRPKASGAPDTQYF. The chain employs TRBV7-9 and TRBJ2-3; 7 bases fit TRBD2. Germline loops: CDR1 SEHNR, CDR2 FQNEAQ (reference sequence). The CDR3 spans 16 residues. The ends lost 6 bases at V and 4 bases at J; junction bases unmatched: 13.

The chain has TRBV4-3 and TRBJ1-3, with 7 bases identical to TRBD1. There are 18 residues in the CDR3. CDR1 and CDR2 (germline): LGHNA, YSLEER. Germline trimming cut 0 bases from V and 2 bases from J; bases unmatched to any gene: 10. The CDR3 sequence is CASSQDLRTGYPGNTIYF. As DNA, the CDR3 is TGCGCCAGCAGCCAAGATCTAAGGACAGGATATCCTGGAAACACCATATATTTT.

The chain uses TRBV18 and TRBJ1-1; 7 bases line up with TRBD1. V dropped 5 bases and J dropped 3; count of bases not matched to a gene: 12. This CDR3 has 16 residues. Germline CDR1 is KGHSH and CDR2 is LQKENI. CDR3 loop: CASSDLMTGLDTEAFF. The CDR3 DNA follows: TGTGCCAGCTCAGACCTAATGACAGGGTTGGACACTGAAGCTTTCTTT.

This clone was recorded once. V and J are TRBV5-1 and TRBJ2-6; 13 bases align to TRBD2. The V segment lost 2 bases and the J segment 2 bases; nucleotides outside the gene matches: 1. The CDR3 length is 17 residues. Germline loops: CDR1 SGHRS, CDR2 YFSETQ. The CDR3 DNA reads TGCGCCAGCAGCTTAGGGACTAGCGGGGCTGGGGCCAACGTCCTGACTTTC. This sequence encodes CASSLGTSGAGANVLTF.

The chain uses TRBV28 and TRBJ1-1, with TRBD1 matching over 8 bases. The CDR3 is 14 residues long. The germline CDR1 and CDR2 sequences are MDHEN and SYDVKM. V was pared by 5 bases and J by 7 bases, with 9 bases of the junction left unmatched. CDR3 sequence reads: CASSLQGDRDEAFF. CDR3 nucleotides: TGTGCCAGCAGTCTACAGGGGGATAGGGATGAAGCTTTCTTT. The full variable domain, with the rest looked up from reference TRBV28 and TRBJ1-1, is DVKVTQSSRYLVKRTGEKVFLECVQDMDHENMFWYRQDPGLGLRLIYFSYDVKMKEKGDIPEGYSVSREKKERFSLILESASTNQTSMYLCASSLQGDRDEAFFGQGTRLTVV.

The chain joins TRBV2 to TRBJ2-5; 10 nucleotides match TRBD2. Germline lookup yields CDR1 SNHLY and CDR2 FYNNEI. V was clipped by 5 bases and J by 6 bases; unmatched bases: 9. CDR3 length equals 15 residues. The CDR3 sequence is CASSLVAGGGQTQYF. CDR3 DNA: TGTGCCAGCAGTTTAGTAGCGGGAGGAGGGCAGACCCAGTACTTC.

This chain joins TRBV10-3 and TRBJ2-7; the D gene is possibly TRBD1 (7 bases). CDR3 size: 14 residues. Germline assignment: CDR1 ENHRY and CDR2 SYGVKD. Trimming stripped 11 bases from V and 5 bases from J, with 22 bases between. DNA for the CDR3: TGTGCCGCAGCCGAACCCAGGGGGGTACACGAGCAGTACTTC. Translating gives CAAAEPRGVHEQYF.